This T cell receptor beta chain stems from a study of post-analysis software for immune sequencing data. Overall study results and limits: Batch-mates among the samples co-clustered strongly by F measure. Roughly five TRBV segments appeared more often in patients than in controls, and TRBV5-6, TRBV5-1 and TRBV20-1 were among these.

TCR beta libraries were prepared from cDNA with unique molecular identifiers. A population of roughly 1 to 11 million T cells gave rise to 450,000 to 500,000 cDNA molecules. MiXCR was run by TCRdb on the PCR reads, yielding one entry per CDR3 protein. Of around 400,000 distinct CDR3 sequences in the sample, around 33% were seen once. This clonotype appeared a few times. As yet, its antigen is unknown. CDR3 size: 11 residues. The germline CDR1 and CDR2 sequences are DFQATT and SNEGSKA (reference sequence). Deletions cut 7 bases from V and 5 bases from J, with 11 bases between. This TCR was sampled from a girl aged 5-17 years with multiple sclerosis. The sample comprised blood. This chain connects TRBV20-1 to TRBJ2-5; D not certain. The CDR3 loop reads CSVARSETQYF. The CDR3 bases are TGCAGTGTAGCTAGGAGCGAGACCCAGTACTTC.